The 19 T cell receptor beta chains below come from one sample, sequenced in a study of T cell responses to AZD1222 COVID-19 vaccine. Clones were read by immunoSEQ multiplex PCR, and TCRdb kept only the in-frame ones, dropping some. This sample has 120,000 or so clones, with approximately 86% found just once. The sample was peripheral blood, taken on day 0 of AZD1222 vaccination. The source is an adult in good health.

The chain links TRBV6-5 to TRBJ2-3; TRBD1 matches 7 bases. J was trimmed by 3 bases and V by 4 bases; bases with no gene match: 7. The germline V gene has CDR1 MNHEY and CDR2 SVGAGI. CDR3 length: 15 amino acids. CDR3 amino acids: CASSSGGRSTDTQYF. The CDR3 bases are TGTGCCAGCAGTTCAGGGGGAAGATCGACAGATACGCAGTATTTT.

V is TRBV3-1 (or the pseudogene TRBV3-2) and J is TRBJ1-6; tentatively, D is TRBD1 (5 bases). Looked up from germline, CDR1 is LGHDT and CDR2 is YNNKEL (reference sequence). V lost 0 bases to trimming and J lost 6 bases, with 9 bases between them. The CDR3 spans 15 residues. DNA of the CDR3: TGTGCCAGCAGCCAAGAATTCGGGGGTAATTCACCCCTCCACTTT. Encoded protein: CASSQEFGGNSPLHF.

The chain joins TRBV6-5 to TRBJ1-3; no firm D call. Germline CDR1 MNHEY, CDR2 SVGAGI. The V gene lost 7 bases and the J gene lost 4 bases, with 14 bases spanning the gap. This CDR3 contains 14 residues. The CDR3 loop reads CASTLRLPGNTIYF. Here the CDR3 DNA reads TGTGCCAGCACCCTCCGACTGCCCGGAAACACCATATATTTT.

The chain has TRBV11-3 and TRBJ2-7; perhaps TRBD1 as D (5 bases). CDR3 length: 15 amino acids. V was shortened by 5 bases and J by 2 bases, with 16 bases between the two germline ends. Germline CDR1 SGHNT, CDR2 YENEEA. CDR3 region: CASSLLPGFAYEQYF. The CDR3 bases are TGTGCCAGCAGCCTTCTCCCAGGGTTTGCCTACGAGCAGTACTTC. The full variable domain, with the rest looked up from reference TRBV11-3 and TRBJ2-7, is EAGVVQSPRYKIIEKKQPVAFWCNPISGHNTLYWYLQNLGQGPELLIRYENEEAVDDSQLPKDRFSAERLKGVDSTLKIQPAELGDSAVYLCASSLLPGFAYEQYFGPGTRLTVT.

V is TRBV7-3 and J is TRBJ2-7, with D perhaps TRBD1 (6 bases). Trimming pared 5 bases from V and 6 bases from J, leaving 14 bases between. Germline CDR1 and CDR2: SGHTA and FQGTGA. The CDR3 loop spans 13 amino acids. The CDR3 protein is CASSATRGREQYF. Here the CDR3 DNA reads TGTGCCAGCAGCGCGACCAGGGGTCGCGAGCAGTACTTC.

V usage is TRBV7-3 and J usage is TRBJ2-3, with 9 bases matching TRBD2. Looked up from germline, CDR1 is SGHTA and CDR2 is FQGTGA. Trimming removed 4 bases from V and 2 bases from J; junction bases left unmatched: 7. This CDR3 comprises 16 residues. The CDR3 protein is CASSSISGGPTDTQYF. The CDR3 DNA reads TGTGCCAGCAGCTCAATTAGCGGGGGACCCACAGATACGCAGTATTTT. Full variable domain (rest looked up from reference TRBV7-3 and TRBJ2-3): GAGVSQTPSNKVTEKGKYVELRCDPISGHTALYWYRQSLGQGPEFLIYFQGTGAADDSGLPNDRFFAVRPEGSVSTLKIQRTERGDSAVYLCASSSISGGPTDTQYFGPGTRLTVL.

This rearrangement joins TRBV29-1 to TRBJ2-7; 8 nucleotides align to TRBD2. Per germline, CDR1 SQVTM and CDR2 ANQGSEA. The CDR3 extends over 14 amino acids. Trimming removed 7 bases from V and 0 bases from J; junction bases left unmatched: 8. This CDR3 reads CSGISGGTSYEQYF. Here the CDR3 DNA reads TGCAGCGGGATAAGCGGGGGCACCTCCTACGAGCAGTACTTC.

This chain uses TRBV4-1 with TRBJ2-5, with 9 bases identical to TRBD2. Germline V gene data show CDR1 as MGHRA and CDR2 as YSYEKL. V gave up 4 bases and J gave up 4 bases; unmatched junction bases: 7. The CDR3 totals 15 residues. DNA for the CDR3: TGCGCCAGCAGCCCAGGCGGGGGGGCTCTAGAGACCCAGTACTTC. It translates to CASSPGGGALETQYF.

The chain has TRBV28 and TRBJ2-1; TRBD2 might be the D (6 bases). The germline CDR1 and CDR2 sequences are MDHEN and SYDVKM. Trimming left V 5 bases short and J 7 bases short, with 15 bases between. The CDR3 length is 14 residues. The CDR3 reads CASSGGLGRNEQFF. Here the CDR3 DNA reads TGTGCCAGCAGTGGGGGGTTGGGCCGTAATGAGCAGTTCTTC. The whole variable domain, remainder taken from reference TRBV28 and TRBJ2-1, is DVKVTQSSRYLVKRTGEKVFLECVQDMDHENMFWYRQDPGLGLRLIYFSYDVKMKEKGDIPEGYSVSREKKERFSLILESASTNQTSMYLCASSGGLGRNEQFFGPGTRLTVL.

The chain uses TRBV2 and TRBJ1-1, with 9 positions matching TRBD1. V trimming: 1 base; J trimming: 1 base; junction bases outside the gene matches: 4. Looked up from germline, CDR1 is SNHLY and CDR2 is FYNNEI. CDR3 length: 16 residues. The DNA of the CDR3 is TGTGCCAGCAGTGAAGTCCCACAGGGGGCGAACACTGAAGCTTTCTTT. Protein: CASSEVPQGANTEAFF.

This rearrangement joins TRBV6-2 or TRBV6-3 to TRBJ1-1; D is undetermined. This CDR3 region has 15 residues. The germline V gene has CDR1 MNHEY and CDR2 SVGEGT. V lost 4 bases to trimming and J lost 0 bases, with 12 bases between them. DNA of the CDR3: TGTGCCAGCAGTTCCGGACTGGAGATGAACACTGAAGCTTTCTTT. Residues: CASSSGLEMNTEAFF.

The chain couples TRBV4-1 to TRBJ1-4, with TRBD1 matching 9 bases. V shed 4 bases, J shed 7 bases, and the junction held 7 bases outside the gene matches. Looked up from germline, CDR1 is MGHRA and CDR2 is YSYEKL. This CDR3 comprises 15 residues. Here the CDR3 reads CASSPSPQGAEKLFF. CDR3 nucleotide sequence: TGCGCCAGCAGCCCAAGTCCACAGGGGGCTGAAAAACTGTTTTTT.

The chain carries TRBV24-1 and TRBJ1-2; no clear D gene. CDR3 length: 13 residues. The germline V and J ends were trimmed by 4 bases and 4 bases, with 9 bases remaining between them. CDR1 is KGHDR, CDR2 SFDVKD, per germline. CDR3 coding DNA: TGTGCCACCAGTGAATCAGGATTCTATGGCTACACCTTC. Translating it yields CATSESGFYGYTF.

The rearrangement uses TRBV5-4 and TRBJ2-5; D ambiguous. The CDR3 is 14 residues long. Germline lookup yields CDR1 SGHNT and CDR2 YYREEE (reference sequence). V dropped 0 bases and J dropped 2 bases, with 8 bases sitting between them. The CDR3 DNA reads TGTGCCAGCAGCTTGGGTCGGAGACAAGAGACCCAGTACTTC. Protein sequence: CASSLGRRQETQYF.

The rearrangement uses TRBV6-6 and TRBJ1-1; D unresolved. The germline V gene has CDR1 MNHNY and CDR2 SVGAGI (reference sequence). This CDR3 is built from 15 residues. Trimming cost V 3 bases and J 1 base, with 12 bases left between them. CDR3 coding DNA: TGTGCCAGCAGTTATTCCGGGGTGTGGAACACTGAAGCTTTCTTT. Translating gives CASSYSGVWNTEAFF.

The chain combines TRBV4-1 with TRBJ1-2; tentatively, D is TRBD1 (6 bases). V was trimmed by 3 bases and J by 4 bases, leaving 18 bases between them. Germline CDR1 is MGHRA and CDR2 is YSYEKL. CDR3 length: 16 amino acids. This CDR3 reads CASSQMEGDMAYGYTF. The DNA for the CDR3 is TGCGCCAGCAGCCAGATGGAAGGGGACATGGCCTATGGCTACACCTTC.

The V gene is TRBV5-1, the J gene TRBJ2-6; 8 bases are shared with TRBD1. The V gene's germline CDR1 is SGHRS and CDR2 YFSETQ. Trimming removed 4 bases from V and 0 bases from J; junction bases left unmatched: 6. The CDR3 runs to 17 residues. CDR3 DNA: TGCGCCAGCAGCCGGGACAGGCCCTTCTCTGGGGCCAACGTCCTGACTTTC. This codes for CASSRDRPFSGANVLTF.

The chain links TRBV27 to TRBJ2-7; D is undetermined. Germline loops: CDR1 MNHEY, CDR2 SMNVEV (reference sequence). V lost 2 bases, J lost 0 bases, and 8 bases lay in between. The CDR3 length is 14 residues. CDR3 amino acids: CASSLQYSSYEQYF. The DNA of the CDR3 is TGTGCCAGCAGTTTACAGTACAGCTCCTACGAGCAGTACTTC.

A single count supports this clone. The CDR3 nucleotides read TGTGCCAGCAGCCTAGTCCTCGCGGGGAGTCAAGATACGCAGTATTTT. Encoded protein: CASSLVLAGSQDTQYF. The V and J genes are TRBV9 and TRBJ2-3; the D gene is possibly TRBD2 (6 bases). V lost 4 bases and J 5 bases, leaving 20 bases between the germline ends. The CDR3 is 16 amino acids. Germline loops: CDR1 SGDLS, CDR2 YYNGEE.